This T cell receptor beta chain appears in the sequencing data of a study of OX40 agonist ivuxolimab in advanced cancers. This clone has only a few counts. The CDR3 loop spans 16 amino acids. Germline V lookup: CDR1 SQVTM, CDR2 ANQGSEA. V was trimmed by 8 bases and J by 5 bases, leaving 25 bases between them. Profiled with immunoSEQ multiplex PCR; TCRdb holds only in-frame clones, not every one. The table has about 26,000 clones, roughly 77% seen once. Sample: CD4+ or CD8+ T cells sorted from blood, taken in a trial of the OX40 agonist ivuxolimab. This clonotype originated in an adult with an advanced solid tumor such as melanoma, head and neck, liver or kidney cancer. The chain has TRBV29-1 and TRBJ2-1; either TRBD1 or TRBD2 may supply D (7 bases each). CDR3 DNA sequence: TGCAGCACGTTGGGGGGGACAGTAGCGTTTCACAATGAGCAGTTCTTC. Protein: CSTLGGTVAFHNEQFF.